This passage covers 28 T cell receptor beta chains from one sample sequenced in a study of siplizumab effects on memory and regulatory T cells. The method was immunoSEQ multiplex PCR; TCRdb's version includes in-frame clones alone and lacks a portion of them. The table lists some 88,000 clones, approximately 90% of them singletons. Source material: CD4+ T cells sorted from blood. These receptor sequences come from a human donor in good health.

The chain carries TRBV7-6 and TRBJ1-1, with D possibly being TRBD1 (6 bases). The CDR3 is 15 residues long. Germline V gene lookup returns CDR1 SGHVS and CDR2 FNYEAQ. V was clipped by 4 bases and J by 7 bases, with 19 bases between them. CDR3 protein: CASSWGRQGMVEAFF. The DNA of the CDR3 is TGTGCCAGCAGCTGGGGGAGGCAGGGGATGGTTGAAGCTTTCTTT.

CDR3 residues: CASSFRTSGRDTQYF. The DNA of the CDR3 is TGTGCCAGCAGCTTTCGGACTAGCGGGAGAGATACGCAGTATTTT. The chain couples TRBV5-6 to TRBJ2-3; 13 bases line up with TRBD2. V gave up 2 bases and J gave up 5 bases; unmatched junction bases: 2. CDR3 length equals 15 residues. CDR1 is SGHDT and CDR2 is YYEEEE in the germline V gene.

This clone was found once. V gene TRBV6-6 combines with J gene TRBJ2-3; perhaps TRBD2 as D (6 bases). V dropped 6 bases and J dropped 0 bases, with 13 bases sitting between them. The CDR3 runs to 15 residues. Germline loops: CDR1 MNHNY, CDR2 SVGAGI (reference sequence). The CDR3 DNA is TGTGCCAGCAGGGAGGGCCCCTCTAGCACAGATACGCAGTATTTT. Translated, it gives CASREGPSSTDTQYF.

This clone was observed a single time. This chain's CDR3 is CASSLGTSVAGETQYF. CDR3 nucleotides: TGCGCCAGCAGCTTAGGGACTAGCGTGGCGGGGGAGACCCAGTACTTC. The rearrangement links TRBV5-1 to TRBJ2-5, with 10 bases aligning to TRBD2. With 2 bases clipped from V and 5 bases from J, the junction kept 9 bases outside the gene matches. CDR1 and CDR2 from the germline V gene are SGHRS and YFSETQ. The CDR3 is made up of 16 amino acids.

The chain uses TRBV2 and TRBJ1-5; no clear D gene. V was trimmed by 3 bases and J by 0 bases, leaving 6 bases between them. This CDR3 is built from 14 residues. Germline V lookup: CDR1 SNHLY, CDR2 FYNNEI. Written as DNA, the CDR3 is TGTGCCAGCAGTGAGGTTAATAGCAATCAGCCCCAGCATTTT. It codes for CASSEVNSNQPQHF.

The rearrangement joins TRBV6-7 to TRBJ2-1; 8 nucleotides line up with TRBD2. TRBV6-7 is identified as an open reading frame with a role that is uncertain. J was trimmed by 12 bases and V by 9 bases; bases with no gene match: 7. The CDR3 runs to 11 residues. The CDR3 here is CASSPGLGQFF. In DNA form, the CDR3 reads TGTGCCAGTTCTCCGGGACTAGGGCAGTTCTTC.

The CDR3 region is CATSRARGTGELFF. The CDR3, as DNA: TGTGCCACCAGCAGAGCCAGAGGCACCGGGGAGCTGTTTTTT. The rearrangement uses TRBV15 and TRBJ2-2; D call uncertain. Germline values: CDR1 LNHNV, CDR2 YYDKDF (reference sequence). The CDR3 sequence is 14 residues long. The germline V and J ends were trimmed by 1 base and 4 bases, with 7 bases remaining between them.

The CDR3: CASSPPNSHYNEQFF. DNA for the CDR3: TGTGCCAGCTCACCACCGAATAGCCACTACAATGAGCAGTTCTTC. J is TRBJ2-1 and V is TRBV18; D ambiguous. The length of the CDR3 is 15 residues. The V and J ends lost 0 bases and 3 bases respectively, with 9 bases between them. The V gene's germline CDR1 is KGHSH and CDR2 LQKENI.

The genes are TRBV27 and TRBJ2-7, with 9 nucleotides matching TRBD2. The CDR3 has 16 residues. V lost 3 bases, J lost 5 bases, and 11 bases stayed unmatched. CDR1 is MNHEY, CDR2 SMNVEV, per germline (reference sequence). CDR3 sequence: CASSFSRVAGVDEQYF. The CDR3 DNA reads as TGTGCCAGCAGTTTTTCTCGGGTAGCGGGAGTAGACGAGCAGTACTTC.

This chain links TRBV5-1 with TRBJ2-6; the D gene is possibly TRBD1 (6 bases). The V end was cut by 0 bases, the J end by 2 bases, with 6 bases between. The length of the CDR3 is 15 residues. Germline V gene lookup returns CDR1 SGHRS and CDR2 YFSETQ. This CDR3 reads CASSLGGPGANVLTF. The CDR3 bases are TGCGCCAGCAGCTTGGGGGGGCCTGGGGCCAACGTCCTGACTTTC.

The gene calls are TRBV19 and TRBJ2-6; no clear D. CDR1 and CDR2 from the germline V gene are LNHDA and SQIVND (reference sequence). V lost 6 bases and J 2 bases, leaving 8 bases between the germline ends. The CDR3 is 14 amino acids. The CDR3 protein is CASRSLTGANVLTF. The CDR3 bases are TGTGCCAGTAGGTCGCTGACTGGGGCCAACGTCCTGACTTTC. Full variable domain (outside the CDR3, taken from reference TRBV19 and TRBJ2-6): DGGITQSPKYLFRKEGQNVTLSCEQNLNHDAMYWYRQDPGQGLRLIYYSQIVNDFQKGDIAEGYSVSREKKESFPLTVTSAQKNPTAFYLCASRSLTGANVLTFGAGSRLTVL.

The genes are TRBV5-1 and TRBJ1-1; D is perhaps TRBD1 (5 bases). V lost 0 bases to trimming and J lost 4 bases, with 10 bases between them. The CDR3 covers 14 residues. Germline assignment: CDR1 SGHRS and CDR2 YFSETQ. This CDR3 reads CASSLASRGTEAFF. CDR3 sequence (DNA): TGCGCCAGCAGCTTGGCCAGTAGGGGCACTGAAGCTTTCTTT. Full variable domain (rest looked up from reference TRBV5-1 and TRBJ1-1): KAGVTQTPRYLIKTRGQQVTLSCSPISGHRSVSWYQQTPGQGLQFLFEYFSETQRNKGNFPGRFSGRQFSNSRSEMNVSTLELGDSALYLCASSLASRGTEAFFGQGTRLTVV.

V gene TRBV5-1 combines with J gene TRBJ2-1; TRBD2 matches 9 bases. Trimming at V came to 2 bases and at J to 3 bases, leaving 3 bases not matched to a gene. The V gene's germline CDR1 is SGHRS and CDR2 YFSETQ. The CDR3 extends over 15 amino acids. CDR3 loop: CASSLAGGHYNEQFF. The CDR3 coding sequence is TGCGCCAGCAGCTTAGCGGGAGGCCACTACAATGAGCAGTTCTTC.

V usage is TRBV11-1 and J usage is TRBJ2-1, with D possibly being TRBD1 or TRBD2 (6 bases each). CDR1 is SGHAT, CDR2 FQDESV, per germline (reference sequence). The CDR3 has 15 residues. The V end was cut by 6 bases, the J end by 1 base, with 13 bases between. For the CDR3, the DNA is TGTGCCAGCAGGGTTGAGGGGGGATCCTACAATGAGCAGTTCTTC. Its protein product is CASRVEGGSYNEQFF.

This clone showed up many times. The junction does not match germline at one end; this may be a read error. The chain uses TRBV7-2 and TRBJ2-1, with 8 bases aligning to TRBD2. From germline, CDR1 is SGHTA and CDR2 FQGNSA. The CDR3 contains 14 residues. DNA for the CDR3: TGTGCCAGCAGCTTAGCAGTCCATGGGACCGGGGGGGTCTTC. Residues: CASSLAVHGTGGVF.

DNA of the CDR3: TGCGCCAGCAGCCAAGATCTCGGGCAGGAGGACACTGAAGCTTTCTTT. Translation: CASSQDLGQEDTEAFF. The chain employs TRBV4-3 and TRBJ1-1; D ambiguous. Germline V gene data show CDR1 as LGHNA and CDR2 as YSLEER. This CDR3 region has 16 residues. V lost 0 bases and J lost 3, with 14 bases in between.

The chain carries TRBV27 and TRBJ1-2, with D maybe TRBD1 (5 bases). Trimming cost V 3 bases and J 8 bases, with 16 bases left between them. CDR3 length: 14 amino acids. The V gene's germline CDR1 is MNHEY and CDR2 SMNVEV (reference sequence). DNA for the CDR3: TGTGCCAGCAGTTTCATCGGACGGGGCGAGGGCTACACCTTC. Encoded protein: CASSFIGRGEGYTF.

The CDR3 spells CASSPPGGGNYGYTF. The CDR3 bases are TGTGCCAGCAGTCCTCCCGGGGGGGGTAACTATGGCTACACCTTC. The V call is TRBV28, the J call TRBJ1-2; TRBD1 might be the D (5 bases). This CDR3 has 15 amino acids. Per the germline V gene, CDR1 is MDHEN and CDR2 is SYDVKM. V lost 5 bases and J lost 1, with 14 bases in between.

The CDR3 sequence is CASSLGSGYGYTF. CDR3 DNA: TGTGCCAGCAGCTTGGGGAGCGGCTATGGCTACACCTTC. The rearrangement joins TRBV11-3 to TRBJ1-2; D gene ambiguous. CDR1 and CDR2 from the germline V gene are SGHNT and YENEEA. V lost 3 bases to trimming and J lost 4 bases, with 9 bases between them. The CDR3 totals 13 residues.

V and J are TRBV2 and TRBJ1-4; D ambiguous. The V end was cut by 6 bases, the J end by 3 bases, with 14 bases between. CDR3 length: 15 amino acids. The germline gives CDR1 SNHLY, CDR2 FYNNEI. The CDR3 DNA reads TGTGCCAGCAGGGGGAGCAGGATGGCTAATGAAAAACTGTTTTTT. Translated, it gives CASRGSRMANEKLFF. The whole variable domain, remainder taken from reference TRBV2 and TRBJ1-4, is EPEVTQTPSHQVTQMGQEVILRCVPISNHLYFYWYRQILGQKVEFLVSFYNNEISEKSEIFDDQFSVERPDGSNFTLKIRSTKLEDSAMYFCASRGSRMANEKLFFGSGTQLSVL.

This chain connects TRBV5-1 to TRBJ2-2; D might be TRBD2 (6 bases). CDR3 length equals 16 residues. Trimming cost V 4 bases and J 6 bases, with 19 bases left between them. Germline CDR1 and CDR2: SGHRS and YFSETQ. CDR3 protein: CASSGGSSGEAGELFF. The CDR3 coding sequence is TGCGCCAGCAGCGGCGGGTCTTCGGGAGAGGCCGGGGAGCTGTTTTTT.

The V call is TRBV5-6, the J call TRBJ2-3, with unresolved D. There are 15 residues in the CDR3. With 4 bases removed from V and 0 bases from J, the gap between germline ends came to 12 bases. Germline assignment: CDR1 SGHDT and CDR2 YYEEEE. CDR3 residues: CASSQLGFSTDTQYF. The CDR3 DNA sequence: TGTGCCAGCAGCCAACTGGGATTCAGCACAGATACGCAGTATTTT.

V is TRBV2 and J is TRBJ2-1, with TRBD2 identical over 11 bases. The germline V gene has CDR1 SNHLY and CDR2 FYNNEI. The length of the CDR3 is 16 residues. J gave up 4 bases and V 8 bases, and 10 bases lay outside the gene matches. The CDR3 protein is CASRSRASGRYNEQFF. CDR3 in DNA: TGTGCCAGCCGGTCAAGGGCTAGCGGGAGGTACAATGAGCAGTTCTTC.

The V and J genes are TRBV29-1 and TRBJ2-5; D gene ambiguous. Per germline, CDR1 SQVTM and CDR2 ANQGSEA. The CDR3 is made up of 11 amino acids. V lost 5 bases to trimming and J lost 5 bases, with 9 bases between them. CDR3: CSVFQAETQYF. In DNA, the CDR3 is TGCAGCGTTTTCCAGGCGGAGACCCAGTACTTC.

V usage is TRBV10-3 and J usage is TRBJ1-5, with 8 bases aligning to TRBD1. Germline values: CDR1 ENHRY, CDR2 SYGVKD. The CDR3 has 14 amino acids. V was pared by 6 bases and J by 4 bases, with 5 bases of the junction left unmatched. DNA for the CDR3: TGTGCCATCAGCTTGGGACAGGTGAATCAGCCCCAGCATTTT. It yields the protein CAISLGQVNQPQHF.

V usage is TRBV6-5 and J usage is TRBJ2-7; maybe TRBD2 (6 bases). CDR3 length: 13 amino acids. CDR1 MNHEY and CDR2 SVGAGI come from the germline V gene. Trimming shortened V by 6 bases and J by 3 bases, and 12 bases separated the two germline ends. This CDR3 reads CASRQSSDYEQYF. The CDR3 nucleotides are TGTGCCAGCAGGCAGTCTAGCGACTACGAGCAGTACTTC.

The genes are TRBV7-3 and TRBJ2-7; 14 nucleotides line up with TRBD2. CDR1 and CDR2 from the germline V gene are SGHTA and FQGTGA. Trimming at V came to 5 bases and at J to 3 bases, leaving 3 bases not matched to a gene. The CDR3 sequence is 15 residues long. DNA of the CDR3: TGTGCCAGCAGCCGGGGACTAGCGGGAGTCTACGAGCAGTACTTC. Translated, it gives CASSRGLAGVYEQYF.

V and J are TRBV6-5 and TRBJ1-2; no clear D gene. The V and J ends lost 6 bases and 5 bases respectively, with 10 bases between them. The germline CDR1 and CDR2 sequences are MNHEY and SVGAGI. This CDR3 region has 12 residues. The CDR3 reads CASSDGTYGYTF. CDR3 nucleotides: TGTGCCAGCAGCGACGGAACGTATGGCTACACCTTC.